This TCR beta chain was retrieved from a study of T cell responses to AZD1222 COVID-19 vaccine. Background on the study: Samples with a second dose at about 4 or about 12 weeks were pooled together. General study findings and limits: Only 5 or 6 AZD1222 recipients were seropositive at baseline. In the spike-specific TCR repertoire, nearly half reportedly target unmutated variant regions. Possibly, clonal diversity was underestimated; donors were largely white British and included more females.

Concerning this clone: Its cognate antigen is unknown.

Clones were read by immunoSEQ multiplex PCR, and TCRdb kept only the in-frame ones, dropping some. The sample contains around 69,000 clones, approximately 90% of which appear only once. Germline V gene data show CDR1 as MGHRA and CDR2 as YSYEKL. The length of the CDR3 is 15 residues. J gave up 3 bases and V 1 base, and 4 bases lay outside the gene matches. The V gene is TRBV4-1, the J gene TRBJ2-7, with 9 positions matching TRBD1. The clonotype originates from an adult in good health. Specimen: peripheral blood, collected on day 0 of AZD1222 vaccination. Written as DNA, the CDR3 is TGCGCCAGCAGCCAAGCCTGGGACAGGGACTACGAGCAGTACTTC. Its protein is CASSQAWDRDYEQYF.